What follows is one T cell receptor beta chain and its context. Its antigen remains undetermined. The record has no base qualities; no much larger clone is one base away. Collaborating institutions collected whole blood in K2EDTA tubes following their own protocols. For TCRbeta analysis, collaborators shipped samples as frozen whole blood, isolated PBMCs, or DNA extracted from either of those sample types. The entry originates in a study of blood T cell repertoires in COVID-19 (dated by TCRdb to 2020 to 2022). Some background on the complete study: Samples covering the acute and convalescent phases of COVID-19 were provided by collaborators in the United States, Italy and Spain. HLA class I and class II types, where available, came from metadata supplied by the sample provider rather than from assay-based typing. The samples were drawn from the first 160 participants of the ongoing ImmuneRACE study and from 1,254 subjects provided by 6 global collaborators. Sample metadata almost always included a de-identified subject ID, COVID-19 status, age in years and sex. Subjects who had been exposed to COVID-19, were actively infected with it, or had recovered from it provided the deeply sampled blood TCRbeta repertoires that made up the dataset. The prospective study material was composed of cDNA or gDNA derived from T cells, B-cell-depleted T cells, or PBMCs. The repertoires were released in a freely available public database intended as a resource for research on the immune response to SARS-CoV-2.

Results the study describes overall, beyond this receptor: How much clinical and demographic metadata was included differed by source and by participant, and the metadata was provided uncurated.

At the junction V is shortened by 8 bases and J by 1 base, with 15 bases in between. The CDR3, cysteine through phenylalanine, is 14 amino acids long. The DNA shown is the 42-base CDR3, in frame from base 1. CDR1 and CDR2 were assigned from the germline V gene as SGHRS and YFSETQ. TCRbeta CDR3 regions were amplified from genomic DNA by means of the immunoSEQ Assay, a bias-controlled multiplex PCR. Under the source paper's analysis protocol: Nucleated cell counts per sample were estimated from amplification of reference gene primers within the assay. To quantify the absolute abundance of each unique TCRbeta CDR3 rearrangement, sequence reads were collapsed and filtered. For each sample, productive Simpson clonality was calculated by taking the square root of Simpson's diversity index across productive rearrangements. TCRdb stores this immuneACCESS table with in-frame sequences only. Part of the clones is absent; in the studies checked, under half of the shortfall reflects unresolved V genes, and no reason is known for the rest. That table gives V, J and clone size, and the DNA gave D and trimming. The sample data list 240,000 or so clones, and over 70% of these were observed just once. The top ten hold 2.5% to 4% of the sample.

This TCR derives from a woman of 80 years or more with acute or convalescent COVID-19. The chain is encoded by TRBV5-1 joined to TRBJ1-1, with the D gene call left open. Sequencing was done on a sample of peripheral blood. The DNA is as follows: TGCGCCAGTAGACCCCCCCGGGAGAACACTGAAGCTTTCTTT. This is translated as CASRPPRENTEAFF.